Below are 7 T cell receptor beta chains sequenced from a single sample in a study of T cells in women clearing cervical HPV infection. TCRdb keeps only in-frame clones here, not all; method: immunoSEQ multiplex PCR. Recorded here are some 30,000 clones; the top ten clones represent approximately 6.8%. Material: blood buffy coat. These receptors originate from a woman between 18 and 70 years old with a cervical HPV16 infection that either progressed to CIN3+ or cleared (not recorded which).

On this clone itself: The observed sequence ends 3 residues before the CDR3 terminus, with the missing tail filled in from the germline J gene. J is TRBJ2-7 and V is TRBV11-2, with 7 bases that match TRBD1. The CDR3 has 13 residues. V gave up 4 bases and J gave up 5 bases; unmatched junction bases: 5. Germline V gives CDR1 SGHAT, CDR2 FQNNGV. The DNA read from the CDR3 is TGTGCCAGCAGCTCGACAGGGTTCAACGAG. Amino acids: CASSSTGFNE. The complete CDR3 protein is CASSSTGFNEQYF.

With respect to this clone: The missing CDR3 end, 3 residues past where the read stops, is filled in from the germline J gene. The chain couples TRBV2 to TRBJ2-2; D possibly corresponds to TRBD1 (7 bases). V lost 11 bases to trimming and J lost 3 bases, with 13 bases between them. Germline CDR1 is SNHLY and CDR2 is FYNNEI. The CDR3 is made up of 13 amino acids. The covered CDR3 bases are TGTGCCTGCGGGACAGAGCACACCGGGGAG. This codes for CACGTEHTGE. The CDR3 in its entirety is CACGTEHTGELFF.

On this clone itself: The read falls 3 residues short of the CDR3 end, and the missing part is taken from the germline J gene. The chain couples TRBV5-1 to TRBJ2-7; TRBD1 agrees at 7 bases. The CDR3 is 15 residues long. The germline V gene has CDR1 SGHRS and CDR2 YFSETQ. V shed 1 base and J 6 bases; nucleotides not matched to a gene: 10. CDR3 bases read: TGCGCCAGCAGCTTGACCGGGACAGACTTCGTCGAG. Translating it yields CASSLTGTDFVE. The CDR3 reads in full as CASSLTGTDFVEQYF.

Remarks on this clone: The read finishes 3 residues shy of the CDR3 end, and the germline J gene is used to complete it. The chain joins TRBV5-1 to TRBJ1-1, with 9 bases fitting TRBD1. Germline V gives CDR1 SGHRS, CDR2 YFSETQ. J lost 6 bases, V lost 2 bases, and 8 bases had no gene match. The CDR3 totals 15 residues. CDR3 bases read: TGCGCCAGCAGCTTACAGGGGGCAGGGCTTCCTGAA. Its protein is CASSLQGAGLPE. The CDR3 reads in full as CASSLQGAGLPEAFF.

The CDR3 DNA, read in part, is TGCAGTGCTAGCTGCGGGGACCGTAGCACAGATACG. This codes for CSASCGDRSTDT. In full, the CDR3 is CSASCGDRSTDTQYF. The V gene is TRBV20-1, the J gene TRBJ2-3; possibly TRBD2 for D (6 bases). The read finishes 3 residues shy of the CDR3 end, and the germline J gene is used to complete it. The V end lost 3 bases, the J end lost 0 bases, and 13 bases lay between the germline ends. In germline, CDR1 is DFQATT, CDR2 SNEGSKA (reference sequence). The CDR3 extends over 15 amino acids.

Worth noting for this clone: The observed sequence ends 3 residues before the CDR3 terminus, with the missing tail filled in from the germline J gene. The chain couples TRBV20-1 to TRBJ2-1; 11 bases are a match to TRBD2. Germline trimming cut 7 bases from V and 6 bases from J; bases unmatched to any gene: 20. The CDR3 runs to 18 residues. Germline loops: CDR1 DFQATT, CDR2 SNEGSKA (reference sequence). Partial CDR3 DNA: TGCAGTGTAGGGTTGGGGTTTAGCGGGGGGGCCAGGGGCAATGAG. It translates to CSVGLGFSGGARGNE. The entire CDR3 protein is CSVGLGFSGGARGNEQFF.

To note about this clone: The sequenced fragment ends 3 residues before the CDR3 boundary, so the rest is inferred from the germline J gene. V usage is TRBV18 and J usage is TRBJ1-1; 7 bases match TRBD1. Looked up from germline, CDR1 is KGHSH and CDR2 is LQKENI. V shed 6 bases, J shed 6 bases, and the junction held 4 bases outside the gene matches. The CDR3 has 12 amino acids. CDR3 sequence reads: CASSPQGAEAFF. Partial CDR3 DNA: TGTGCCAGCTCTCCGCAGGGGGCTGAA.